What follows is one T cell receptor beta chain and its context. Profiled with immunoSEQ multiplex PCR; TCRdb holds only in-frame clones, not every one. The table records 40,000 or so clones, roughly nine tenths of them present only once. J lost 3 bases, V lost 5 bases, and 4 bases had no gene match. Germline-derived CDR1 and CDR2 are MNHEY and SMNVEV (reference sequence). CDR3 length: 15 amino acids. This specimen belongs to a study of blood T cell repertoires in COVID-19. The sequence was obtained from a man aged 45 to 65 with active COVID-19. Sequenced input: peripheral blood. This chain links TRBV27 with TRBJ2-6; 7 bases align to TRBD1. The CDR3, as DNA: TGTGCCAGCAGTCTACAGGGGTTTGGGGCCAACGTCCTGACTTTC. Translated: CASSLQGFGANVLTF.